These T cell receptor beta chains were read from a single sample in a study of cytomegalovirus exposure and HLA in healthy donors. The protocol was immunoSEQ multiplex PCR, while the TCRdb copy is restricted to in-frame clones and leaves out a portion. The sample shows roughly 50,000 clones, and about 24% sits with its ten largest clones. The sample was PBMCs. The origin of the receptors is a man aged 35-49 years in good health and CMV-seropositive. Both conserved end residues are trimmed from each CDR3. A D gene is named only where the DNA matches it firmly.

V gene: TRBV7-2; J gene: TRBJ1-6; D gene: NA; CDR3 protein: ASGQGYNSPLH
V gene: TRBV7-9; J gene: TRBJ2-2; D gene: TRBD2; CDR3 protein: ASSPGLAGAGELF
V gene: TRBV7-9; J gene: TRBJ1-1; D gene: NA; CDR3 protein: ASSPTRENTEAF
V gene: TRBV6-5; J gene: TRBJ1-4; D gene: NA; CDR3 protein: ASSYSRGANEKLF
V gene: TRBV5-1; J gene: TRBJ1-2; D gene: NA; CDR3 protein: ASSLGQGLNYGYT
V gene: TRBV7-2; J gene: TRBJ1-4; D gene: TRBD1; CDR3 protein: ASSRGDSNEKLF
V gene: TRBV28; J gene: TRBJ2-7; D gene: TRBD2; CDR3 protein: ASSSGLVGYEQY
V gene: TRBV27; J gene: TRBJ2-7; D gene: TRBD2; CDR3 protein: ASSVLAGGGVEQY
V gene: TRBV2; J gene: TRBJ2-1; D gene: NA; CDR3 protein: ASSDSSSYNEQF
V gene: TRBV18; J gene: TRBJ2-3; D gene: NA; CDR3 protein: ASSPSGDTQY
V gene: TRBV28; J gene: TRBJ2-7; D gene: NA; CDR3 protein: ASSLGSSYEQY
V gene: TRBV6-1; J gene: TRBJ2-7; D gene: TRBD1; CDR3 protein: ASRGDRSPYEQY
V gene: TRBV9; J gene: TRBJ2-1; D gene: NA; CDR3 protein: ASSVQQYNEQF
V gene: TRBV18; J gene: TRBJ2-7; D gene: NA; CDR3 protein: ASSPPGKHEQY
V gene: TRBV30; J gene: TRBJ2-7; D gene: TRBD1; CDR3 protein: AWSKGQGVLEQY
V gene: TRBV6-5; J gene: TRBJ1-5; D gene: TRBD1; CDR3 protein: AGSEQGNQPQH
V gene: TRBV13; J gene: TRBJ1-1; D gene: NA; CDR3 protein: ASSSPREDTEAF
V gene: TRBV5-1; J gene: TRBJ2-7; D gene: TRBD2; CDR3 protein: ASSWTTGTSGSYEQY
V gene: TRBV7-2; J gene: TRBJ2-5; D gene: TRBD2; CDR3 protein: ASTPGLAGETQY
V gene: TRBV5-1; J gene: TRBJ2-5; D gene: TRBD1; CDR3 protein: ASTSTGGQETQY
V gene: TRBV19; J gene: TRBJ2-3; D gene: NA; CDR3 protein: ASSEPGATDTQY
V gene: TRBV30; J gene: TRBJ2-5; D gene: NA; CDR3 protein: AWSQTLETQY
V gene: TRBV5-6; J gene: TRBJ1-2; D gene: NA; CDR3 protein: ASSWEFGGYT
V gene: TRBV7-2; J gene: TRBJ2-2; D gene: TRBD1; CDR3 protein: ASSSQGANTGELF
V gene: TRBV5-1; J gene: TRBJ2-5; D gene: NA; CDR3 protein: ASSLGAEETQY
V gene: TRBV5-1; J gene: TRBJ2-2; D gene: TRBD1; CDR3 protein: ASSPTWTGATGELF
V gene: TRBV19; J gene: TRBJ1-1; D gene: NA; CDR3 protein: ASTLSSEAF
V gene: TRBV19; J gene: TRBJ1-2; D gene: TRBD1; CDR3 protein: ASSSGTGGYGYT
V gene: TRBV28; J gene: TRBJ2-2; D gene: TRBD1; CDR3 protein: ATVGQGDTGELF
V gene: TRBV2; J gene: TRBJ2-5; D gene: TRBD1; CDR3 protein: ASSMQGAWGETQY
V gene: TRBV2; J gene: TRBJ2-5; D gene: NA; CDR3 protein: ASEGQGGETQY
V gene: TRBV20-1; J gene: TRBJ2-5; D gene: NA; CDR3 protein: SARDHETQY
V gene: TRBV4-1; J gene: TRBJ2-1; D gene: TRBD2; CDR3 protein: ASRPGLADEQF
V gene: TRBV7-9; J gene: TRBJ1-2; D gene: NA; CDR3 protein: ASSPDTPYGYT
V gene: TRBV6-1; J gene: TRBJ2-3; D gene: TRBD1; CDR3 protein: ASSALRPGTVTDTQY
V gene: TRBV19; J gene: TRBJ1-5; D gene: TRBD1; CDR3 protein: ASSTTGASNQPQH
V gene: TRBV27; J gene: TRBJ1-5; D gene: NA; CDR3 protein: ASRSGGALRPQH
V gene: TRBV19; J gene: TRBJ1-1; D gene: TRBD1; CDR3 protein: ASSTDRGHAEAF
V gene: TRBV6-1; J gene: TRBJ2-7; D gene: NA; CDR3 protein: ASIPSGAGYEQY
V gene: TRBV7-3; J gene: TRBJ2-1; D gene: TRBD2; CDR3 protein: ASSSSGGANEQF
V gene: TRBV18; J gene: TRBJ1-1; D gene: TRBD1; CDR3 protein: ASSRTGLIAAF
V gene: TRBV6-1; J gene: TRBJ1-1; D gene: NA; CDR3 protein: ASSGWAGGNTEAF
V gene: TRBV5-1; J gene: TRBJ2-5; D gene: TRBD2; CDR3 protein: ASSSPSGQETQY
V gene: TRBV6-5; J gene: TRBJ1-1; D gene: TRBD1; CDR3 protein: ASSFGDRGGYAF
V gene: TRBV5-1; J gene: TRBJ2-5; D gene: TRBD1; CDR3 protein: ASRTGVWETQY
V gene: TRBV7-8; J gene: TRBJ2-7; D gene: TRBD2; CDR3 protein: ASSPLTSGEYEQY
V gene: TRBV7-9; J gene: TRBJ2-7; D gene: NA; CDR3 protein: ASSLKGFYEQY
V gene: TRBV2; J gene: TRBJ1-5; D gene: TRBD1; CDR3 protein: ASSVTGQGLVSNQPQH
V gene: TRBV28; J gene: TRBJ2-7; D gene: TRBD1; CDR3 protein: ATLTSGGIVYEQY
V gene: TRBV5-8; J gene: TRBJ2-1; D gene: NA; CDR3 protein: ASSLGGNEQF
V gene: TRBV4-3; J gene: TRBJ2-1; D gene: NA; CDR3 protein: ASSQGLATDQF
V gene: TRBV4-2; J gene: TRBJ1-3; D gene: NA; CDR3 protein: ASSQRQASAGNTIY
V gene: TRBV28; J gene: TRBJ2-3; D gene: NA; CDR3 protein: ASSFGESSTDTQY
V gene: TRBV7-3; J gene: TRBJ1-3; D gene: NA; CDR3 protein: ASSLLGDGGNTIY
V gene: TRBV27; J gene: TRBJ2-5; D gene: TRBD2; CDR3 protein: ASSQLPGGQETQY